A selection of T cell receptor beta chains follows, all from one sample in a study of T cells in localized non-small cell lung cancer. Assay: immunoSEQ multiplex PCR; the TCRdb copy retains only in-frame clones and omits some. The sample holds 20,000 to 30,000 clones, 75% to 90% seen once. Sample: peripheral blood, taken before any cancer treatment. Every receptor here comes from a female donor aged 60 or older with stage I lung adenocarcinoma. CDR3s include the opening cysteine and the closing phenylalanine or tryptophan. D genes are given only for firm matches. Only some rows state a clone size, as once, few, many or a class for expanded clones.

v_gene	abundance	j_gene	d_gene	CDR3nt	CDR3aa
TRBV6-5	-	TRBJ2-3	TRBD1	TGTGCCAGCAGTTACCCCGGACAGGGGAATACGCAGTATTTT	CASSYPGQGNTQYF
TRBV18	-	TRBJ2-5	-	TGTGCCAGCTCACCCCCGAACCCCGAGACCCAGTACTTC	CASSPPNPETQYF
TRBV7-9	-	TRBJ1-1	-	TGTGCCAGCAGCTACCCACAGGGCCCCACTGAAGCTTTCTTT	CASSYPQGPTEAFF
TRBV7-9	-	TRBJ1-1	-	TGTGCCAGCAGCTCCGACCGGGGGATGGACACTGAAGCTTTCTTT	CASSSDRGMDTEAFF
TRBV5-6	-	TRBJ2-6	-	TGTGCCAGCAGCTTTTCAGGGTCTGGGGCCAACGTCCTGACTTTC	CASSFSGSGANVLTF
TRBV18	-	TRBJ1-1	-	TGTGCCAGCTCATACGGGGTGATCACTGAAGCTTTCTTT	CASSYGVITEAFF
TRBV18	-	TRBJ2-1	TRBD2	TGTGCCAGCTCACCCCCTCAAGCGGGGGGGGTTAATGAGCAGTTCTTC	CASSPPQAGGVNEQFF
TRBV6-6	-	TRBJ1-5	TRBD1	TGTGCCAGCAGTCCACCCTCAGGGGGAGTTCGGCAGCCCCAGCATTTT	CASSPPSGGVRQPQHF
TRBV11-1	-	TRBJ1-1	-	TGTGCCAGCAGCTTAGACAGGCTGAACACTGAAGCTTTCTTT	CASSLDRLNTEAFF
TRBV2	-	TRBJ1-1	-	TGTGCCAGCAGTGAGCAACGAATGAACACTGAAGCTTTCTTT	CASSEQRMNTEAFF
TRBV10-3	-	TRBJ2-7	-	TGTGCGTCAATCGCCGGACATAGCTCCTACGAGCAGTACTTC	CASIAGHSSYEQYF
TRBV7-5	-	TRBJ2-7	-	TGTGCCAGAAGCTTAAAGGGGCAGTCCTACGAGCAGTACTTC	CARSLKGQSYEQYF
TRBV6-5	-	TRBJ1-2	-	TGTGCCAGCAGTACCGGGACATCTATTTTCGGCTACACCTTC	CASSTGTSIFGYTF
TRBV7-6	-	TRBJ2-3	TRBD2	TGTGCCAGCAGCTTAGGGCTAGCGGGCACAGATACGCAGTATTTT	CASSLGLAGTDTQYF
TRBV11-2	-	TRBJ2-1	TRBD2	TGTGCCAGCAGCTTAGTAGCGGGGGGGAGCTCCTACAATGAGCAGTTCTTC	CASSLVAGGSSYNEQFF
TRBV5-1	once	TRBJ2-5	TRBD2	TGCGCCAGCAGCAGAGCGGGAGAAGGGACCCAGTACTTC	CASSRAGEGTQYF